This is a list of T cell receptor beta chains from one sample in a study of T cell changes during pregnancy in multiple sclerosis. Here immunoSEQ multiplex PCR was the method, and the copy in TCRdb shows in-frame clones only, minus some. The sample consists of roughly 55,000 clones, 92% of them appearing once. Here the sequenced sample was CD4+ T cells from peripheral blood mononuclear cells, taken after pregnancy. Receptors originate from a female donor in good health, enrolled as a control in a pregnancy study. Each CDR3 is given with its conserved first and last residue. The order of the fields is D gene, V gene, J gene, clone size, CDR3 protein, CDR3 DNA. The D gene is left open where the match is weak. Clone size is given for some rows only: seen once, a few or many times, or a class if the clone is expanded.

D: NA
V: TRBV4-1
J: TRBJ1-6
size: NA
CDR3: CASSFPRGTLSLDSPLHF
DNA: TGCGCCAGCAGCTTCCCCCGGGGGACGCTCAGTCTGGATTCACCCCTCCACTTT

D: NA
V: TRBV7-9
J: TRBJ1-2
size: NA
CDR3: CASSSAILYGYTF
DNA: TGTGCCAGCAGCTCCGCGATACTCTATGGCTACACCTTC

D: TRBD1
V: TRBV20-1
J: TRBJ2-7
size: NA
CDR3: CSASGTGGQYF
DNA: TGCAGTGCTTCAGGGACAGGGGGGCAGTACTTC

D: NA
V: TRBV6-6
J: TRBJ1-3
size: NA
CDR3: CASSRDIGNTIYF
DNA: TGTGCCAGCAGCCGGGACATTGGAAACACCATATATTTT

D: TRBD1
V: TRBV28
J: TRBJ1-5
size: NA
CDR3: CASSVYRGDHSNQPQHF
DNA: TGTGCCAGCAGTGTATACAGGGGAGACCATAGCAATCAGCCCCAGCATTTT

D: NA
V: TRBV5-1
J: TRBJ1-1
size: NA
CDR3: CASSLSGRNTEAFF
DNA: TGCGCCAGCAGCTTATCCGGGAGGAACACTGAAGCTTTCTTT

D: NA
V: TRBV4-1
J: TRBJ2-3
size: NA
CDR3: CASSQDIRTDTQYF
DNA: TGCGCCAGCAGCCAAGACATCCGCACAGATACGCAGTATTTT

D: TRBD2
V: TRBV5-1
J: TRBJ2-3
size: NA
CDR3: CASSLPSLAGSTDTQYF
DNA: TGCGCCAGCAGCTTGCCCTCTCTAGCGGGGAGCACAGATACGCAGTATTTT

D: NA
V: TRBV6-5
J: TRBJ1-2
size: NA
CDR3: CASSYRAGANYGYTF
DNA: TGTGCCAGCAGTTATCGGGCAGGGGCTAACTATGGCTACACCTTC

D: NA
V: TRBV5-1
J: TRBJ2-7
size: NA
CDR3: CASSLVREPYEQYF
DNA: TGCGCCAGCAGCTTGGTTAGGGAGCCCTACGAGCAGTACTTC

D: NA
V: TRBV11-2
J: TRBJ1-3
size: NA
CDR3: CASSLVRQAGGNTIYF
DNA: TGTGCCAGCAGCTTAGTGCGCCAGGCGGGTGGAAACACCATATATTTT

D: TRBD1
V: TRBV30
J: TRBJ1-5
size: few
CDR3: CAWSRDRVNQPQHF
DNA: TGTGCCTGGAGTCGGGACAGGGTTAATCAGCCCCAGCATTTT

D: NA
V: TRBV27
J: TRBJ2-7
size: NA
CDR3: CASSFWTQSEQYF
DNA: TGTGCCAGCAGTTTCTGGACTCAGAGCGAGCAGTACTTC

D: NA
V: TRBV7-2
J: TRBJ2-5
size: once
CDR3: CASSFSETQYF
DNA: TGTGCCAGCAGCTTCTCTGAGACCCAGTACTTC

D: TRBD1
V: TRBV5-5
J: TRBJ2-7
size: NA
CDR3: CASSSIGTAYEQYF
DNA: TGTGCCAGCAGCTCTATTGGGACAGCCTACGAGCAGTACTTC

D: TRBD1
V: TRBV7-9
J: TRBJ2-7
size: NA
CDR3: CASSPKDRGVYEQYF
DNA: TGTGCCAGCAGCCCGAAGGACAGGGGGGTCTACGAGCAGTACTTC

D: NA
V: TRBV19
J: TRBJ2-7
size: NA
CDR3: CASSKRQAYEQYF
DNA: TGTGCCAGTAGTAAAAGACAGGCCTACGAGCAGTACTTC